This T cell receptor (beta chain) was retrieved from a study of blood T cells in healthy people across ages. The use of a sample-barcoded 5' primer and a J-beta primer mix characterized a second PCR of roughly 6 to 12 cycles. From the 5' RACE reads, TCRdb called clonotypes with MiXCR, one entry per CDR3 protein. The sample records around 1.7 million distinct CDR3 sequences, 28% being singletons. No fewer than 7 million PBMCs went into each sample. In regard to this clonotype: A junction end diverges from the germline sequence, so it may reflect a read error.

CDR1 is KGHDR, CDR2 SFDVKD, per germline. The CDR3 is 14 amino acids. The sequence was collected from a young woman in good health. The chain employs TRBV24-1 and TRBJ2-2; tentative D call: TRBD2 (5 bases). The sequencing input was blood. CDR3 residues: CATEGTPNTGERFF. In nucleotides, the CDR3 is TGCGCCACCGAGGGCACACCGAACACCGGGGAGCGGTTTTTT.